The present T cell receptor beta chain was sequenced within a study of control samples from healthy donors and cancer patients. Measured with immunoSEQ multiplex PCR; TCRdb has only the in-frame clones, and not every one. The data show approximately 110,000 clones, 91% seen once. The V gene lost 3 bases and the J gene lost 11 bases, with 17 bases spanning the gap. This CDR3 region has 14 residues. CDR1 and CDR2 from the germline V gene are ENHRY and SYGVKD. The sequence came from a woman between 18 and 29 years old in good health. The chain uses TRBV10-3 and TRBJ2-1; possibly TRBD1 for D (7 bases). Sequencing used blood. The CDR3 spells CAISDRGGDSKQFF. In nucleotides, the CDR3 is TGTGCCATCAGTGACCGTGGCGGGGACAGTAAGCAGTTCTTC.